This is a list of T cell receptor beta chains from one sample in a study of shared clonotypes between healthy human individuals. Repertoires were generated with immunoSEQ multiplex PCR, while TCRdb's copy carries only in-frame clones and drops some. The repertoire holds around 2,000,000 clones, with roughly 94% as singletons. Sequencing was done on a sample of naive CD8+ T cells sorted from blood. Every receptor here comes from a man between 18 and 29 years old in good health. Both conserved end residues are part of each CDR3. A D gene is named only where the DNA matches it firmly. Only part of the rows carry a size: once, few, many, or a class if the clone is expanded.

CDR3: CASRHSILSYNSPLHF; DNA: TGTGCCAGCAGGCACAGTATATTATCCTATAATTCACCCCTCCACTTT; J: TRBJ1-6; D: NA; size: NA; V: TRBV28
CDR3: CASSFTWTGDETQYF; DNA: TGCGCCAGCAGCTTTACCTGGACAGGGGACGAGACCCAGTACTTC; J: TRBJ2-5; D: TRBD1; size: NA; V: TRBV4-1
CDR3: CASSLGTVYEQYF; DNA: TGTGCCAGCAGCTTGGGGACAGTATACGAGCAGTACTTC; J: TRBJ2-7; D: TRBD1; size: NA; V: TRBV11-3
CDR3: CASSLTGGVEQYF; DNA: TGTGCCAGCAGCTTAACCGGGGGGGTCGAGCAGTACTTC; J: TRBJ2-7; D: TRBD2; size: NA; V: TRBV27
CDR3: CASSQEYHTEAFF; DNA: TGCGCCAGCAGCCAGGAGTACCACACTGAAGCTTTCTTT; J: TRBJ1-1; D: NA; size: NA; V: TRBV4-1
CDR3: CASSNGTGAAYEQYF; DNA: TGTGCCAGCAGCAATGGGACAGGGGCTGCCTACGAGCAGTACTTC; J: TRBJ2-7; D: TRBD1; size: NA; V: TRBV7-9
CDR3: CASSPTGEITDTQYF; DNA: TGTGCCAGCAGCCCTACAGGGGAAATCACAGATACGCAGTATTTT; J: TRBJ2-3; D: TRBD1; size: NA; V: TRBV7-6
CDR3: CASFETGDGNTIYF; DNA: TGTGCCAGCTTCGAAACAGGGGATGGAAACACCATATATTTT; J: TRBJ1-3; D: TRBD1; size: NA; V: TRBV18
CDR3: CAISEPGSGTSEYEQYF; DNA: TGTGCCATCAGTGAGCCCGGTAGTGGGACTAGCGAATACGAGCAGTACTTC; J: TRBJ2-7; D: TRBD2; size: NA; V: TRBV10-3
CDR3: CATSIPRGGSYEQYF; DNA: TGTGCCACCAGCATCCCACGGGGGGGCTCCTACGAGCAGTACTTC; J: TRBJ2-7; D: TRBD2; size: NA; V: TRBV15
CDR3: CASRPGSSYEQYF; DNA: TGTGCCAGCAGACCAGGGAGCTCCTACGAGCAGTACTTC; J: TRBJ2-7; D: NA; size: NA; V: TRBV11-2
CDR3: CASSIAGGSQETQYF; DNA: TGTGCCAGTAGTATAGCTGGCGGGAGTCAAGAGACCCAGTACTTC; J: TRBJ2-5; D: TRBD2; size: NA; V: TRBV19
CDR3: CASSQVPGNNEQFF; DNA: TGCGCCAGCAGCCAAGTCCCTGGAAACAATGAGCAGTTCTTC; J: TRBJ2-1; D: NA; size: NA; V: TRBV4-1
CDR3: CASSKGTSYEQYF; DNA: TGTGCCAGCAGCAAGGGGACCTCCTACGAGCAGTACTTC; J: TRBJ2-7; D: NA; size: once; V: TRBV27
CDR3: CASSQEFAGLAGEQYF; DNA: TGCGCCAGCAGCCAAGAATTTGCCGGACTAGCGGGGGAGCAGTACTTC; J: TRBJ2-7; D: TRBD2; size: NA; V: TRBV4-1
CDR3: CASSFVGQSINYGYTF; DNA: TGTGCCAGCAGCTTCGTCGGACAGTCAATTAACTATGGCTACACCTTC; J: TRBJ1-2; D: NA; size: NA; V: TRBV7-9
CDR3: CASSQDPRTVNTIYF; DNA: TGCGCCAGCAGCCAAGACCCACGGACAGTAAACACCATATATTTT; J: TRBJ1-3; D: NA; size: NA; V: TRBV4-1
CDR3: CASSPTSGTTSYNEQFF; DNA: TGTGCCAGCAGCCCAACCTCCGGGACTACCTCCTACAATGAGCAGTTCTTC; J: TRBJ2-1; D: TRBD2; size: NA; V: TRBV7-9
CDR3: CASSSEGTGGNEQYF; DNA: TGTGCCAGCAGCTCTGAGGGGACAGGGGGCAACGAGCAGTACTTC; J: TRBJ2-7; D: TRBD1; size: NA; V: TRBV5-6
CDR3: CASSLVGMTGTNSPLHF; DNA: TGCGCCAGCAGCTTGGTCGGGATGACCGGGACCAATTCACCCCTCCACTTT; J: TRBJ1-6; D: NA; size: NA; V: TRBV5-1
CDR3: CASSVSPATGANNYGYTF; DNA: TGTGCCAGCAGCGTCTCCCCTGCGACAGGGGCGAATAACTATGGCTACACCTTC; J: TRBJ1-2; D: TRBD1; size: NA; V: TRBV9
CDR3: CASSQELSRTGYEQYF; DNA: TGCGCCAGCAGCCAAGAACTCTCCCGGACAGGGTACGAGCAGTACTTC; J: TRBJ2-7; D: TRBD1; size: NA; V: TRBV4-1
CDR3: CASSSVENYEQYF; DNA: TGTGCCAGCAGCTCCGTGGAGAACTACGAGCAGTACTTC; J: TRBJ2-7; D: NA; size: once; V: TRBV7-9
CDR3: CASSYAGQAYEQYF; DNA: TGTGCCAGCAGTTACGCAGGCCAGGCGTACGAGCAGTACTTC; J: TRBJ2-7; D: NA; size: once; V: TRBV6-5
CDR3: CASSVGTDYGYTF; DNA: TGTGCCAGCAGCGTCGGGACAGACTATGGCTACACCTTC; J: TRBJ1-2; D: TRBD1; size: NA; V: TRBV13
CDR3: CASSYIPQGGYTF; DNA: TGTGCCAGCAGTTACATTCCCCAGGGAGGCTACACCTTC; J: TRBJ1-2; D: NA; size: few; V: TRBV6-5
CDR3: CASSAGTGGYEQYF; DNA: TGTGCCAGCAGCGCTGGGACAGGGGGGTACGAGCAGTACTTC; J: TRBJ2-7; D: TRBD1; size: NA; V: TRBV9
CDR3: CASSLRGGPNEQYF; DNA: TGTGCCAGCAGTTTAAGGGGGGGCCCCAACGAGCAGTACTTC; J: TRBJ2-7; D: NA; size: once; V: TRBV27
CDR3: CASSARDAAYEQYF; DNA: TGTGCCAGCAGCGCCCGGGACGCCGCCTACGAGCAGTACTTC; J: TRBJ2-7; D: NA; size: NA; V: TRBV9
CDR3: CAWSRAGLHGEQFF; DNA: TGTGCCTGGAGTAGAGCGGGCCTCCACGGTGAGCAGTTCTTC; J: TRBJ2-1; D: NA; size: NA; V: TRBV30
CDR3: CSVEDRDGAYEQYF; DNA: TGCAGCGTTGAAGATCGGGACGGAGCCTACGAGCAGTACTTC; J: TRBJ2-7; D: NA; size: NA; V: TRBV29-1
CDR3: CASSQGTSYEQYF; DNA: TGCGCCAGCAGCCAGGGGACTTCCTACGAGCAGTACTTC; J: TRBJ2-7; D: NA; size: NA; V: TRBV4-1
CDR3: CASSPRTGGYEQYF; DNA: TGTGCCAGCAGTCCTCGGACAGGGGGCTACGAGCAGTACTTC; J: TRBJ2-7; D: TRBD1; size: NA; V: TRBV6-1
CDR3: CATSGPDGNTIYF; DNA: TGTGCCACCTCGGGACCGGATGGAAACACCATATATTTT; J: TRBJ1-3; D: NA; size: once; V: TRBV15
CDR3: CASSYSIAALDYEQYF; DNA: TGTGCCAGCAGTTACTCTATAGCGGCTTTGGACTACGAGCAGTACTTC; J: TRBJ2-7; D: NA; size: NA; V: TRBV6-5
CDR3: CASSLALPGTFSSYEQYF; DNA: TGTGCCAGCAGCTTGGCCTTGCCCGGGACTTTTAGCTCCTACGAGCAGTACTTC; J: TRBJ2-7; D: NA; size: once; V: TRBV5-4
CDR3: CAWTTGVYGYTF; DNA: TGTGCCTGGACGACAGGGGTCTATGGCTACACCTTC; J: TRBJ1-2; D: TRBD1; size: NA; V: TRBV30
CDR3: CASSLSSYEQYF; DNA: TGTGCCAGCAGCTTATCTTCCTACGAGCAGTACTTC; J: TRBJ2-7; D: NA; size: NA; V: TRBV11-2
CDR3: CASSSRSYNEQFF; DNA: TGTGCCAGCAGTAGCCGCTCCTACAATGAGCAGTTCTTC; J: TRBJ2-1; D: NA; size: NA; V: TRBV7-8
CDR3: CASGVAGDLGEQYF; DNA: TGTGCCAGTGGGGTAGCGGGGGATTTGGGTGAGCAGTACTTC; J: TRBJ2-7; D: TRBD2; size: NA; V: TRBV13
CDR3: CASSNLLTGVGVAEGNTEAFF; DNA: NA; J: TRBJ1-1; D: NA; size: NA; V: TRBV21-1
CDR3: CASSPRRGDHYGYTF; DNA: TGTGCCAGCTCACCCAGGAGAGGGGATCACTATGGCTACACCTTC; J: TRBJ1-2; D: NA; size: once; V: TRBV18
CDR3: CAWSVLGSGNTIYF; DNA: TGTGCCTGGAGTGTACTGGGCTCTGGAAACACCATATATTTT; J: TRBJ1-3; D: NA; size: once; V: TRBV30
CDR3: CASSFSPGGQPQHF; DNA: TGTGCCAGCAGTTTCTCGCCGGGGGGGCAGCCCCAGCATTTT; J: TRBJ1-5; D: NA; size: NA; V: TRBV28
CDR3: CAWRDTGLSEQYF; DNA: TGTGCCTGGCGGGACACCGGGCTGAGCGAGCAGTACTTC; J: TRBJ2-7; D: NA; size: NA; V: TRBV30
CDR3: CASRSDRGDTEAFF; DNA: TGTGCCAGCAGGTCGGACAGGGGGGACACTGAAGCTTTCTTT; J: TRBJ1-1; D: TRBD1; size: once; V: TRBV28